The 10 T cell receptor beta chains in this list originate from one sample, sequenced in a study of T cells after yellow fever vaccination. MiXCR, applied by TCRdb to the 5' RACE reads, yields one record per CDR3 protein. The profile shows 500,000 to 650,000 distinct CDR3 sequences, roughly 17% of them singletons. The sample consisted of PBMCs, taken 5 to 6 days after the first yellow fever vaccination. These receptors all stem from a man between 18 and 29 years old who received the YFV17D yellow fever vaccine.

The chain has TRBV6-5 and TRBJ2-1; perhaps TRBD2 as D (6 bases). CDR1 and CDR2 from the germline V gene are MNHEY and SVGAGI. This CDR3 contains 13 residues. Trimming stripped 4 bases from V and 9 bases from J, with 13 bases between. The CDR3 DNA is TGTGCCAGCAGTTCCTCGGGGGTCCCTGAGCAGTTCTTC. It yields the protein CASSSSGVPEQFF.

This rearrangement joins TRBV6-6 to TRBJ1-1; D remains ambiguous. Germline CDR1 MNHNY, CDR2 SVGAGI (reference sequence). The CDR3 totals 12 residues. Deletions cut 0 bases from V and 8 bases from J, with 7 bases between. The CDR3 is CASSYSLIEAFF. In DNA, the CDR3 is TGTGCCAGCAGTTACTCTCTCATCGAAGCTTTCTTT.

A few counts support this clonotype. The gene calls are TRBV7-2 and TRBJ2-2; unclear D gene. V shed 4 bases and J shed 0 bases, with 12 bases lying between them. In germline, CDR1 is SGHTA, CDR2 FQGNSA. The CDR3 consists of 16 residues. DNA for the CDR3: TGTGCCAGCAGCTCCTATAGGACCTCGAACACCGGGGAGCTGTTTTTT. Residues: CASSSYRTSNTGELFF.

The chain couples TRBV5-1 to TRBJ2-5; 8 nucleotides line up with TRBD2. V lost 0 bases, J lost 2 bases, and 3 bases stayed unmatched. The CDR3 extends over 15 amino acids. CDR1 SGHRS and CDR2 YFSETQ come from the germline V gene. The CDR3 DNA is TGCGCCAGCAGCTTGGAGATAGCGGGGCAAGAGACCCAGTACTTC. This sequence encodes CASSLEIAGQETQYF.

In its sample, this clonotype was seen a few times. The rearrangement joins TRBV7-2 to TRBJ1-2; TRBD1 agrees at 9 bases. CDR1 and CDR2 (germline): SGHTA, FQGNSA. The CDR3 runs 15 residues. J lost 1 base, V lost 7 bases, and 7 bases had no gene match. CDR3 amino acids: CASTPTGGLNYGYTF. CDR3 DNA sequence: TGTGCCAGCACCCCAACAGGGGGCCTTAACTATGGCTACACCTTC.

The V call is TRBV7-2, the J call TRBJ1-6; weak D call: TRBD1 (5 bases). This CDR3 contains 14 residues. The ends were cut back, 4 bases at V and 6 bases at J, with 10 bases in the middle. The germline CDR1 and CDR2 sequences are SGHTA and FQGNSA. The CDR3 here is CASSWDGLNSPLHF. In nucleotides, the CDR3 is TGTGCCAGCAGCTGGGACGGACTTAATTCACCCCTCCACTTT.

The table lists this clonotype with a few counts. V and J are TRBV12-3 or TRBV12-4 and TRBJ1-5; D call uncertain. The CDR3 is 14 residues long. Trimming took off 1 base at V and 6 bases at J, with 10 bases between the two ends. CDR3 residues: CASSLDGVFQPQHF. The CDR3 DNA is TGTGCCAGCAGTTTAGATGGCGTCTTTCAGCCCCAGCATTTT.

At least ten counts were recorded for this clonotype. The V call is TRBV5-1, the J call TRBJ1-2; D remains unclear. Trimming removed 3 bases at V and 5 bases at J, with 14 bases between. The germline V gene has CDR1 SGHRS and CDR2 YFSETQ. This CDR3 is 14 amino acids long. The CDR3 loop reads CASSSRYFGYGYTF. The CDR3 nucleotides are TGCGCCAGCAGCTCCAGATATTTTGGTTATGGCTACACCTTC.

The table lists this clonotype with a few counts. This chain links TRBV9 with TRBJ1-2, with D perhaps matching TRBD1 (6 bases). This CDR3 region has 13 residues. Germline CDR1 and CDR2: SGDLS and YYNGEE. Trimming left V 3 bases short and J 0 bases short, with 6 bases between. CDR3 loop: CASSAGANYGYTF. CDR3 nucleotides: TGTGCCAGCAGCGCAGGGGCTAACTATGGCTACACCTTC.

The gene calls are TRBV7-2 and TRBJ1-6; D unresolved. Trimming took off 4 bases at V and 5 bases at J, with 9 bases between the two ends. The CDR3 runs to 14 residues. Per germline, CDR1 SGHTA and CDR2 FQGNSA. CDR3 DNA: TGTGCCAGCAGCTACCTGATTAATAATTCACCCCTCCACTTT. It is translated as CASSYLINNSPLHF.